Given below is one TCR beta chain in context. There are 14 residues in the CDR3. The germline CDR1 and CDR2 sequences are SGHDT and YYEEEE. The V gene end was trimmed by 3 bases and the J gene end by 3 bases; junction bases not matched to a gene: 5. Only in-frame clones appear in the TCRdb table, and some are missing; sequencing was by immunoSEQ multiplex PCR. This sample yields approximately 450,000 clones, of which approximately 90% are seen a single time; approximately 4.3% belongs to the top ten. The record originates from a study of blood T cell repertoires in COVID-19. Study in general: T cells, B-cell-depleted T cells, or PBMCs provided the cDNA or gDNA that served as material.

The specimen sequenced was peripheral blood. The source is a woman aged 25 to 39 with acute or convalescent COVID-19. The chain employs TRBV5-6 and TRBJ2-7; TRBD1 matches 8 bases. For the CDR3, the DNA is TGTGCCAGCAGCTACGGGACAGGAAACTACGAGCAGTACTTC. Encoded protein: CASSYGTGNYEQYF. Based on the CDR3 plus reference TRBV5-6 and TRBJ2-7, the full variable domain is DAGVTQSPTHLIKTRGQQVTLRCSPKSGHDTVSWYQQALGQGPQFIFQYYEEEERQRGNFPDRFSGHQFPNYSSELNVNALLLGDSALYLCASSYGTGNYEQYFGPGTRLTVT.